Listed below are T cell receptor beta chains from one sample, sequenced in a study of OX40 agonist ivuxolimab in advanced cancers. Measured with immunoSEQ multiplex PCR; TCRdb has only the in-frame clones, and not every one. This sample yields about 38,000 clones, of which about 89% are seen a single time; around 33% belongs to the top ten. This sample comprised CD4+ or CD8+ T cells sorted from blood, obtained in a trial of the OX40 agonist ivuxolimab. The receptors stem from an adult with an advanced solid tumor such as melanoma, head and neck, liver or kidney cancer. Both conserved end residues are trimmed from each CDR3. Each record gives: V gene, CDR3 protein.

TRBV27 ASRTPDRWNSPLH
TRBV4-1 ASSQERGNYGYT
TRBV21-1 ASSRTGGIHEQY
TRBV11-2 ASSLDRGYLF
TRBV27 AGQGTGRNQPQH
TRBV5-1 ASSVGLNTGELF
TRBV10-1 ASSEGFQGGTQY
TRBV7-6 ASSLVPGQGQYEQY
TRBV2 ASNQLAGYNEQF
TRBV4-1 ASSQAGRAGELF
TRBV5-1 ASSLGGFFSYEQY
TRBV11-1 ASSLDPRTGDNEQF
TRBV4-2 ASSQNLAGISYNEQF
TRBV15 ATEAGTGTEKLF
TRBV11-2 ASSGPGQRVGQETQY
TRBV10-3 ATSSLTYEQY
TRBV30 AWSGRDRGGYDYT
TRBV5-1 ASSLAQDTDTQY